This entry concerns a single T cell receptor (beta chain). The antigen remains unidentified. This sample was taken from a study of blood T cells in healthy people across ages. Findings and caveats of the study: Strongly correlated with naive T cell percentage was TCR beta diversity.

Primed by a sample-barcoded 5' primer and a J-beta primer mix, a second PCR proceeded for roughly 7 to 12 cycles. In TCRdb, the 5' RACE reads were re-called with MiXCR into one record per CDR3 protein. The sample consists of hundreds of thousands of distinct CDR3 sequences, around 50% of them appearing once. PBMCs were isolated at a quantity of at least 7 million per sample. This sequence was found in a woman of 80 years or more in good health. Sequencing used blood.

The CDR3 region is CASSLGRGVGYTF. The CDR3 DNA sequence: TGTGCCAGCAGCTTAGGCAGGGGCGTCGGCTACACCTTC. The chain has TRBV13 and TRBJ1-2, with TRBD1 as a possible D gene (6 bases). V lost 0 bases to trimming and J lost 8 bases, with 10 bases between them. Germline CDR1 reads PRHDT; CDR2 reads FYEKMQ (reference sequence). This CDR3 contains 13 residues.